This T cell receptor beta chain was profiled in a study of control samples from healthy donors and cancer patients. V lost 2 bases and J lost 4, with 14 bases in between. The CDR3 is 16 residues long. The germline CDR1 and CDR2 sequences are LGHNT and FRNRAP. Here immunoSEQ multiplex PCR was the method, and the copy in TCRdb shows in-frame clones only, minus some. Of under 80,000 clones listed, roughly 92% are singletons. The sequence derives from a woman aged 40-49 years in good health. The sequencing sample was made of blood. The V gene is TRBV12-5, the J gene TRBJ1-4, with D maybe TRBD1 (5 bases). CDR3 sequence (DNA): TGTGCTAGTGGTTTGCAGGGAAAAGGTTATAATGAAAAACTGTTTTTT. This gives the protein CASGLQGKGYNEKLFF.